Following are 2 T cell receptor beta chains from one sample sequenced in a study of blood T cell repertoires in COVID-19. Profiled with immunoSEQ multiplex PCR; TCRdb holds only in-frame clones, not every one. This repertoire shows around 78,000 clones, roughly 86% found once; its top ten account for about 2.1%. Sample: peripheral blood. Receptors were obtained from a woman aged 60 to 75 with acute or convalescent COVID-19.

The chain couples TRBV15 to TRBJ2-7, with a tentative D call TRBD2 (7 bases). The germline V gene encodes CDR1 LNHNV and CDR2 YYDKDF (reference sequence). CDR3 length equals 15 residues. V was shortened by 0 bases and J by 5 bases, with 14 bases between the two germline ends. Written as DNA, the CDR3 is TGTGCCACCAGCAGAGATATGGGGGGGGGCAACGAGCAGTACTTC. The encoded protein is CATSRDMGGGNEQYF. Full variable domain (rest looked up from reference TRBV15 and TRBJ2-7): DAMVIQNPRYQVTQFGKPVTLSCSQTLNHNVMYWYQQKSSQAPKLLFHYYDKDFNNEADTPDNFQSRRPNTSFCFLDIRSPGLGDTAMYLCATSRDMGGGNEQYFGPGTRLTVT.

This clone was seen a few times. The CDR3 DNA sequence: TGTGCCAGCAGCGGGAGCGGCGGGACAGATACGCAGTATTTT. This encodes CASSGSGGTDTQYF. The chain links TRBV7-3 to TRBJ2-3, with D perhaps TRBD2 (5 bases). The CDR3 runs to 14 residues. CDR1 is SGHTA and CDR2 is FQGTGA in the germline V gene. V lost 5 bases and J 3 bases, leaving 12 bases between the germline ends.